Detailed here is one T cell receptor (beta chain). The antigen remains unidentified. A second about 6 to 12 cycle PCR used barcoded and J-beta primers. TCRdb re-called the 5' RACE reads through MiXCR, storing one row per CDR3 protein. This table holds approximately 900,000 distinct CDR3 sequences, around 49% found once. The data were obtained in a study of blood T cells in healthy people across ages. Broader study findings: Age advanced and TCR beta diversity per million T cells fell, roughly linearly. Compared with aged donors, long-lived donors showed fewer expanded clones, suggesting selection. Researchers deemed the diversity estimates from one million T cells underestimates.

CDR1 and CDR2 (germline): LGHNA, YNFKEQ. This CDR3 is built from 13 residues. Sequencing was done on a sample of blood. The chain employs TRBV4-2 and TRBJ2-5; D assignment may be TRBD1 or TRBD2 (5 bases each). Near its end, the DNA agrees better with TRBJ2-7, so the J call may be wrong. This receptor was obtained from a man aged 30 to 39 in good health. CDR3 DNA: TGTGCCAGCAGCCAGGGGGATCTCGGCGAGCAGTACTTC. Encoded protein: CASSQGDLGEQYF.